A selection of T cell receptor beta chains follows, all from one sample in a study of human thymus T cells. Measured with immunoSEQ multiplex PCR; TCRdb has only the in-frame clones, and not every one. This sample has around 70,000 clones; around 95% occur once, and the top ten carry 0.034%. Material: thymus tissue. These TCRs come from a girl less than two years old with a congenital heart defect but otherwise immunologically healthy. Each CDR3 is given with its conserved first and last residue. A D gene is named only where the DNA matches it firmly. Clone size is given for some rows only: seen once, a few or many times, or a class if the clone is expanded.

CDR3 protein: CASSPGQGWDNEQFF; CDR3 DNA: TGTGCCAGCTCACCGGGGCAGGGGTGGGACAATGAGCAGTTCTTC; V gene: TRBV18; J gene: TRBJ2-1; D gene: -; CDR3 length: 15; clone size: -
CDR3 protein: CASSRRSSNQPQHF; CDR3 DNA: TGTGCCAGTAGTCGTAGGAGTAGCAATCAGCCCCAGCATTTT; V gene: TRBV19; J gene: TRBJ1-5; D gene: -; CDR3 length: 14; clone size: -
CDR3 protein: CASSLAPDRGGSYNEQFF; CDR3 DNA: TGTGCCAGCAGCTTAGCGCCAGACAGGGGTGGGTCCTACAATGAGCAGTTCTTC; V gene: TRBV7-7; J gene: TRBJ2-1; D gene: TRBD1; CDR3 length: 18; clone size: once
CDR3 protein: CASSDPPGLAGGANTGELFF; CDR3 DNA: TGTGCCAGCAGTGACCCCCCGGGACTAGCGGGAGGCGCGAACACCGGGGAGCTGTTTTTT; V gene: TRBV6-1; J gene: TRBJ2-2; D gene: TRBD2; CDR3 length: 20; clone size: once
CDR3 protein: CATSLLPERVEVYEQYF; CDR3 DNA: TGTGCCACCAGCCTCCTACCGGAACGGGTTGAAGTCTACGAGCAGTACTTC; V gene: TRBV15; J gene: TRBJ2-7; D gene: -; CDR3 length: 17; clone size: once
CDR3 protein: CASSSLGVGNTEAFF; CDR3 DNA: TGTGCCAGCAGCTCTTTAGGGGTTGGGAACACTGAAGCTTTCTTT; V gene: TRBV7-2; J gene: TRBJ1-1; D gene: -; CDR3 length: 15; clone size: -
CDR3 protein: CASSLAGPLTDTQYF; CDR3 DNA: TGTGCCAGCAGCTTAGCGGGACCACTAACAGATACGCAGTATTTT; V gene: TRBV11-2; J gene: TRBJ2-3; D gene: -; CDR3 length: 15; clone size: -
CDR3 protein: CASSPPRASDYNEQFF; CDR3 DNA: TGTGCCAGCAGCCCCCCTAGGGCTAGCGACTACAATGAGCAGTTCTTC; V gene: TRBV7-2; J gene: TRBJ2-1; D gene: -; CDR3 length: 16; clone size: -
CDR3 protein: CASTQKGESPYEQYF; CDR3 DNA: TGTGCCAGCACCCAGAAGGGGGAGTCCCCCTACGAGCAGTACTTC; V gene: TRBV2; J gene: TRBJ2-7; D gene: -; CDR3 length: 15; clone size: -
CDR3 protein: CASRGQGSDNIQYF; CDR3 DNA: TGTGCCAGCAGAGGACAGGGTAGTGATAACATTCAGTACTTC; V gene: TRBV25-1; J gene: TRBJ2-4; D gene: TRBD1; CDR3 length: 14; clone size: -
CDR3 protein: CAGSQESKGTNTEAFF; CDR3 DNA: TGTGCCGGCAGCCAAGAATCTAAGGGGACGAACACTGAAGCTTTCTTT; V gene: TRBV14; J gene: TRBJ1-1; D gene: -; CDR3 length: 16; clone size: -
CDR3 protein: CASSQDRTSGVPYSYNEQFF; CDR3 DNA: TGTGCCAGCAGCCAAGATAGGACTAGCGGGGTGCCCTACTCCTACAATGAGCAGTTCTTC; V gene: TRBV14; J gene: TRBJ2-1; D gene: TRBD2; CDR3 length: 20; clone size: -
CDR3 protein: CASSESLGYTF; CDR3 DNA: TGTGCCAGCAGTGAATCTCTCGGCTACACCTTC; V gene: TRBV25-1; J gene: TRBJ1-2; D gene: -; CDR3 length: 11; clone size: -
CDR3 protein: CASSFRGPRDTDTQYF; CDR3 DNA: TGTGCCAGCAGCTTCCGGGGGCCTCGGGACACAGATACGCAGTATTTT; V gene: TRBV13; J gene: TRBJ2-3; D gene: -; CDR3 length: 16; clone size: -
CDR3 protein: CASSLGRSNEKLFF; CDR3 DNA: TGTGCCAGCAGCTTGGGTAGAAGCAATGAAAAACTGTTTTTT; V gene: TRBV5-4; J gene: TRBJ1-4; D gene: -; CDR3 length: 14; clone size: -
CDR3 protein: CARPSTGEPYEQYF; CDR3 DNA: TGCGCCAGGCCCTCGACAGGGGAGCCCTACGAGCAGTACTTC; V gene: TRBV5-1; J gene: TRBJ2-7; D gene: TRBD1; CDR3 length: 14; clone size: -
CDR3 protein: CASSSRRESNQPQHF; CDR3 DNA: TGTGCCAGCAGTTCCCGGAGGGAAAGCAATCAGCCCCAGCATTTT; V gene: TRBV27; J gene: TRBJ1-5; D gene: -; CDR3 length: 15; clone size: -
CDR3 protein: CASSPPGQGTSGWGELFF; CDR3 DNA: TGTGCCAGCAGTCCCCCAGGTCAGGGGACTAGCGGCTGGGGGGAGCTGTTTTTT; V gene: TRBV28; J gene: TRBJ2-2; D gene: TRBD2; CDR3 length: 18; clone size: -
CDR3 protein: CASRKQTGGPYEQYF; CDR3 DNA: TGTGCCAGCAGAAAACAAACAGGGGGTCCCTACGAGCAGTACTTC; V gene: TRBV6-1; J gene: TRBJ2-7; D gene: TRBD1; CDR3 length: 15; clone size: -
CDR3 protein: CASRKQGMNTEAFF; CDR3 DNA: TGCGCCAGCAGGAAACAGGGGATGAACACTGAAGCTTTCTTT; V gene: TRBV10-2; J gene: TRBJ1-1; D gene: TRBD1; CDR3 length: 14; clone size: -
CDR3 protein: CASSLTPNCSGNTIYF; CDR3 DNA: TGTGCCAGCAGTTTAACCCCCAACTGCTCTGGAAACACCATATATTTT; V gene: TRBV28; J gene: TRBJ1-3; D gene: -; CDR3 length: 16; clone size: -
CDR3 protein: CASSSWPSYGYTF; CDR3 DNA: TGTGCCAGCAGTTCCTGGCCTTCATATGGCTACACCTTC; V gene: TRBV27; J gene: TRBJ1-2; D gene: -; CDR3 length: 13; clone size: -
CDR3 protein: CASRFGWTYGYTF; CDR3 DNA: TGTGCCAGCAGATTTGGGTGGACCTATGGCTACACCTTC; V gene: TRBV5-6; J gene: TRBJ1-2; D gene: -; CDR3 length: 13; clone size: -
CDR3 protein: CASTENRRAAQHF; CDR3 DNA: TGTGCCAGCACCGAGAACAGGCGGGCGGCCCAGCATTTT; V gene: TRBV6-1; J gene: TRBJ1-5; D gene: -; CDR3 length: 13; clone size: -
CDR3 protein: CASSLEGGSSDNTGELFF; CDR3 DNA: TGTGCCAGCAGCTTAGAGGGGGGCTCTAGTGATAACACCGGGGAGCTGTTTTTT; V gene: TRBV7-8; J gene: TRBJ2-2; D gene: -; CDR3 length: 18; clone size: -
CDR3 protein: CASSQDLGYEQFF; CDR3 DNA: TGCGCCAGCAGCCAAGATCTGGGTTATGAGCAGTTCTTC; V gene: TRBV4-3; J gene: TRBJ2-1; D gene: -; CDR3 length: 13; clone size: once
CDR3 protein: CASSEQRNTGELFF; CDR3 DNA: TGTGCCAGCAGTGAACAGAGAAACACCGGGGAGCTGTTTTTT; V gene: TRBV6-4; J gene: TRBJ2-2; D gene: -; CDR3 length: 14; clone size: -
CDR3 protein: CASSYPNRPYGYTF; CDR3 DNA: TGTGCCAGCAGTTACCCGAACAGGCCTTATGGCTACACCTTC; V gene: TRBV6-6; J gene: TRBJ1-2; D gene: -; CDR3 length: 14; clone size: -
CDR3 protein: CASSVRGPTPGKYNEQFF; CDR3 DNA: TGTGCCAGCAGCGTAAGGGGACCTACGCCGGGAAAGTACAATGAGCAGTTCTTC; V gene: TRBV9; J gene: TRBJ2-1; D gene: -; CDR3 length: 18; clone size: -
CDR3 protein: CASSSGTGSNTGELFF; CDR3 DNA: TGTGCCAGCAGTTCCGGGACAGGGTCAAACACCGGGGAGCTGTTTTTT; V gene: TRBV27; J gene: TRBJ2-2; D gene: TRBD1; CDR3 length: 16; clone size: -
CDR3 protein: CASSPRQDYSYEQYF; CDR3 DNA: TGTGCCAGCAGTCCTCGACAGGACTACTCCTACGAGCAGTACTTC; V gene: TRBV6-1; J gene: TRBJ2-7; D gene: -; CDR3 length: 15; clone size: -